Listed here is a single TCR beta chain. Its target is not known. The sample is drawn from a study of shared clonotypes between healthy human individuals. Study context: Per-donor plates numbered three CD4 naive, three CD4 memory, two CD8 naive and one CD8 memory. Study outcomes and limitations: Generally, naive subsets (rather than memory subsets) showed larger estimated richness. Some naive CD4 clonotypes, about 5.5%, turned up in common across several donors.

TCRdb's copy holds only in-frame clones and misses some; the assay was immunoSEQ multiplex PCR. Of 2 million to 3 million clones in the sample, over 85% were seen once. CD45RA+ naive and CD45RA-negative memory subsets were separated from CD4+ cells. CDR1 and CDR2 from the germline V gene are MGHDK and SYGVNS. This CDR3 comprises 13 residues. The J gene is TRBJ2-5, the V gene TRBV25-1, with D perhaps TRBD1 (7 bases). The DNA end favors TRBJ2-7, so the J call may be wrong. The TCR was taken from a man aged 18-30 years in good health. Some clones in this sample may be carry-over from other donors' samples. Sequenced: naive CD4+ T cells from PBMCs. Indicated subset: CD45RA+ positively selected. CDR3 bases: TGTGCCACCACGGAGGGGGCCCGGGGCGAGCAGTACTTC. It codes for CATTEGARGEQYF.